The 6 T cell receptor beta chains below were found in one sample sequenced in a study of technical replicates of blood from several donors. Measured with immunoSEQ multiplex PCR; TCRdb has only the in-frame clones, and not every one. Of roughly 69,000 clones in the sample, approximately 97% are singletons; the top ten hold more than 0.25%. Sequences were obtained from T cells isolated from PBMCs. These receptor sequences come from a human donor in good health.

The V and J genes are TRBV5-4 and TRBJ2-7, with 8 bases fitting TRBD2. Germline CDR1 reads SGHNT; CDR2 reads YYREEE (reference sequence). Trimming took 1 base from V and 5 from J; bases not matched to a gene: 8. The CDR3 is 15 amino acids. CDR3 coding DNA: TGTGCCAGCAGCTTGTCCCCCCGGGAGGGGGACGAGCAGTACTTC. Amino acids: CASSLSPREGDEQYF.

J is TRBJ2-1 and V is TRBV10-3; D unresolved. Trimming removed 3 bases from V and 6 bases from J, with 18 bases in between. Germline V gene sequence: CDR1 ENHRY, CDR2 SYGVKD. The CDR3 contains 16 residues. CDR3: CAISDISPTTFNEQFF. DNA of the CDR3: TGTGCCATCAGTGACATTTCTCCTACTACCTTCAATGAGCAGTTCTTC.

The rearrangement joins TRBV13 to TRBJ2-1; D may be TRBD1 (5 bases). Germline lookup yields CDR1 PRHDT and CDR2 FYEKMQ (reference sequence). The V and J ends lost 0 bases and 4 bases respectively, with 10 bases between them. The CDR3 totals 15 residues. CDR3 in amino acids: CASSLGVTAYNEQFF. CDR3 nucleotide sequence: TGTGCCAGCAGCTTAGGTGTGACAGCGTACAATGAGCAGTTCTTC. Full variable domain (rest looked up from reference TRBV13 and TRBJ2-1): AAGVIQSPRHLIKEKRETATLKCYPIPRHDTVYWYQQGPGQDPQFLISFYEKMQSDKGSIPDRFSAQQFSDYHSELNMSSLELGDSALYFCASSLGVTAYNEQFFGPGTRLTVL.

The DNA for the CDR3 is TGTGCCAGTAGTATAGCTCCAGGTTCGAACACCGGGGAGCTGTTTTTT. This gives the protein CASSIAPGSNTGELFF. V is TRBV19 and J is TRBJ2-2; D not certain. V was trimmed by 1 base and J by 0 bases, leaving 9 bases between them. CDR1 is LNHDA, CDR2 SQIVND, per germline (reference sequence). The CDR3 contains 16 residues.

The chain links TRBV4-1 to TRBJ2-1, with D hard to call. Per germline, CDR1 MGHRA and CDR2 YSYEKL. This CDR3 is 12 amino acids long. V lost 2 bases and J 7 bases, leaving 6 bases between the germline ends. CDR3 in DNA: TGCGCCAGCAGCCAATTTCTGAATGAGCAGTTCTTC. Protein: CASSQFLNEQFF.

The gene calls are TRBV11-3 and TRBJ1-1; D unresolved. The V gene's germline CDR1 is SGHNT and CDR2 YENEEA. The CDR3 is made up of 13 amino acids. V gave up 6 bases and J gave up 3 bases, with 11 bases separating them. CDR3 DNA sequence: TGTGCCAGCAGGGGCCCGGCGCACACTGAAGCTTTCTTT. Translation: CASRGPAHTEAFF.